Below are 22 T cell receptor beta chains sequenced from a single sample in a study of cytomegalovirus exposure and HLA in healthy donors. PCR primers comprised 60 Vbeta and 13 Jbeta primers. Method: immunoSEQ multiplex PCR; TCRdb's copy keeps in-frame clones and lacks some. The sample lists about 200,000 clones, approximately 85% occurring once. The sequencing sample was made of PBMCs. The receptors shown here come from a woman aged 45-65 years in good health and CMV-seronegative.

V gene TRBV27 combines with J gene TRBJ1-5; TRBD1 agrees at 8 bases. The CDR3 has 14 residues. The junction had 8 bases not matched to a gene; V was cut back by 5 bases and J by 8 bases. Looked up from germline, CDR1 is MNHEY and CDR2 is SMNVEV (reference sequence). CDR3 residues: CASSDGQGRKPQHF. The CDR3 nucleotides are TGTGCCAGCAGTGACGGACAGGGTAGGAAGCCCCAGCATTTT.

The chain employs TRBV7-9 and TRBJ2-4, with 7 bases lining up with TRBD2. There are 13 residues in the CDR3. V trimming: 1 base; J trimming: 15 bases; junction bases outside the gene matches: 9. The germline V gene has CDR1 SEHNR and CDR2 FQNEAQ (reference sequence). The DNA of the CDR3 is TGTGCCAGCAGCTTAGACCCGGGAGGAGATTTGTACTTC. It yields the protein CASSLDPGGDLYF.

This rearrangement joins TRBV5-1 to TRBJ1-4, with 8 bases lining up with TRBD1. Trimming at V came to 2 bases and at J to 3 bases, leaving 3 bases not matched to a gene. CDR3 length: 15 amino acids. The germline V gene encodes CDR1 SGHRS and CDR2 YFSETQ. As DNA, the CDR3 is TGCGCCAGCAGCTTAACAGGGGGTCCTAATGAAAAACTGTTTTTT. It translates to CASSLTGGPNEKLFF.

This sequence joins TRBV11-2 and TRBJ2-1; possibly TRBD2 for D (5 bases). Germline V gives CDR1 SGHAT, CDR2 FQNNGV. This CDR3 contains 18 residues. Trimming took off 0 bases at V and 0 bases at J, with 15 bases between the two ends. CDR3 in DNA: TGTGCCAGCAGCTTAGAACGGACTTTCTATAGCTCCTACAATGAGCAGTTCTTC. Translation: CASSLERTFYSSYNEQFF.

The chain couples TRBV5-6 to TRBJ2-2; the match to TRBD1 covers 9 bases. CDR1 and CDR2 (germline): SGHDT, YYEEEE. The CDR3 contains 16 residues. V trimming: 4 bases; J trimming: 1 base; junction bases outside the gene matches: 5. CDR3 sequence: CASSLGQGRNTGELFF. The CDR3 DNA reads TGTGCCAGCAGCCTAGGACAGGGGCGGAACACCGGGGAGCTGTTTTTT.

CDR3 coding DNA: TGTGCCAGCAGCCCCCTTGTTTCCTTCGGAGGATATGAAGCTTTCTTT. It specifies CASSPLVSFGGYEAFF. The J gene is TRBJ1-1, the V gene TRBV28; D not certain. CDR1 and CDR2 (germline): MDHEN, SYDVKM. V was shortened by 6 bases and J by 7 bases, with 24 bases between the two germline ends. The CDR3 runs 16 residues.

The V gene is TRBV2, the J gene TRBJ2-1, with a possible D match to TRBD2 (6 bases). This CDR3 comprises 15 residues. V shed 4 bases and J shed 1 base, with 11 bases lying between them. Germline CDR1 is SNHLY and CDR2 is FYNNEI. In DNA, the CDR3 is TGTGCCAGCAGTGCGGAGGGAGGTTCCTACAATGAGCAGTTCTTC. Translated, it gives CASSAEGGSYNEQFF.

In nucleotides, the CDR3 is TGTGCCAGCAGTTTCCGGGGCAGGGGGTCTTCTGGCTACACCTTC. Its translation: CASSFRGRGSSGYTF. The gene calls are TRBV27 and TRBJ1-2; 7 nucleotides align to TRBD1. The CDR3 length is 15 residues. With V trimmed by 3 bases and J by 7 bases, 11 bases remained unmatched. Germline lookup yields CDR1 MNHEY and CDR2 SMNVEV (reference sequence).

The J gene is TRBJ2-1, the V gene TRBV5-1, with D tentatively TRBD2 (5 bases). The germline V gene has CDR1 SGHRS and CDR2 YFSETQ. Trimming stripped 0 bases from V and 0 bases from J, with 10 bases between. This CDR3 is built from 16 residues. The CDR3 nucleotides are TGCGCCAGCAGCTTGGCGGGATCACACTCCTACAATGAGCAGTTCTTC. Translating gives CASSLAGSHSYNEQFF.

This clone turned up a few times. This sequence joins TRBV6-1 and TRBJ2-3; 8 bases map to TRBD2. CDR3 length: 14 residues. The V gene end was trimmed by 10 bases and the J gene end by 6 bases; junction bases not matched to a gene: 12. CDR1 MNHNS and CDR2 SASEGT come from the germline V gene. DNA of the CDR3: TGTGCCACCCTACGGGGGGGGGCGAGGGATACGCAGTATTTT. Translated, it gives CATLRGGARDTQYF.

This clone was observed a few times. The chain joins TRBV29-1 to TRBJ1-1; perhaps TRBD1 as D (6 bases). V lost 7 bases and J 6 bases, leaving 15 bases between the germline ends. CDR1 is SQVTM and CDR2 is ANQGSEA in the germline V gene. The CDR3 sequence is 12 residues long. The CDR3 region is CSAGQGTAEAFF. CDR3 sequence (DNA): TGCAGCGCGGGACAAGGGACGGCTGAAGCTTTCTTT.

The chain employs TRBV18 and TRBJ1-1; perhaps TRBD1 as D (6 bases). Trimming took 5 bases from V and 4 from J, leaving 8 bases between them. The germline V gene encodes CDR1 KGHSH and CDR2 LQKENI. CDR3 length equals 12 residues. CDR3 protein: CASSWTATEAFF. The CDR3 DNA reads as TGTGCCAGCTCATGGACAGCCACTGAAGCTTTCTTT.

This clone has only one observation. The chain joins TRBV27 to TRBJ2-7; 10 bases line up with TRBD2. This CDR3 has 15 amino acids. Germline CDR1 is MNHEY and CDR2 is SMNVEV (reference sequence). Trimming at V came to 2 bases and at J to 2 bases, leaving 3 bases not matched to a gene. The CDR3 here is CASSLRSGGPYEQYF. In DNA form, the CDR3 reads TGTGCCAGCAGTTTACGTAGCGGGGGGCCCTACGAGCAGTACTTC.

This clone was observed a single time. The CDR3 protein is CASQGARREKLFF. The CDR3 nucleotides read TGTGCCTCCCAGGGGGCTCGGCGGGAAAAACTGTTTTTT. V and J are TRBV30 and TRBJ1-4; 8 bases map to TRBD1. The CDR3 covers 13 residues. CDR1 GTSNPN and CDR2 SVGIG come from the germline V gene (reference sequence). The junction had 9 bases not matched to a gene; V was cut back by 7 bases and J by 8 bases. The full variable domain, rest sourced from reference TRBV30 and TRBJ1-4, is SQTIHQWPATLVQPVGSPLSLECTVEGTSNPNLYWYRQAAGRGLQLLFYSVGIGQISSEVPQNLSASRPQDRQFILSSKKLLLSDSGFYLCASQGARREKLFFGSGTQLSVL.

As DNA, the CDR3 is TGTGCCACCCAACTAGCGGGAACAAGTTTGGAGCAGTTCTTC. It translates to CATQLAGTSLEQFF. This chain joins TRBV27 and TRBJ2-1; 10 bases align to TRBD2. CDR3 length: 14 amino acids. J was trimmed by 10 bases and V by 10 bases; bases with no gene match: 13. The V gene's germline CDR1 is MNHEY and CDR2 SMNVEV (reference sequence).

In this sample, this clone turned up once. The V call is TRBV14, the J call TRBJ2-7; 7 nucleotides align to TRBD2. J was trimmed by 4 bases and V by 4 bases; bases with no gene match: 7. The germline V gene has CDR1 SGHDN and CDR2 FVKESK. The CDR3 covers 14 residues. Here the CDR3 reads CASSRERGGYEQYF. In DNA form, the CDR3 reads TGTGCCAGCAGCCGAGAGCGGGGAGGATACGAGCAGTACTTC.

This clone appeared a few times. This chain uses TRBV27 with TRBJ2-7, with TRBD2 identical over 10 bases. The V and J ends lost 4 bases and 1 base, in that order; junction bases with no gene match: 4. Germline loops: CDR1 MNHEY, CDR2 SMNVEV (reference sequence). The CDR3 runs 15 residues. CDR3 loop: CASSSSGRGSYEQYF. The CDR3 DNA reads TGTGCCAGCAGTTCGAGCGGGAGGGGTTCCTACGAGCAGTACTTC.

V is TRBV28 and J is TRBJ2-5, with 10 bases fitting TRBD2. This CDR3 has 14 amino acids. V lost 6 bases, J lost 2 bases, and 3 bases stayed unmatched. Germline CDR1 reads MDHEN; CDR2 reads SYDVKM. The CDR3 here is CASRTSGIQETQYF. The CDR3 DNA sequence: TGTGCCAGCAGAACTAGCGGGATACAAGAGACCCAGTACTTC.

This sequence joins TRBV5-1 and TRBJ2-1, with TRBD2 identical over 9 bases. This CDR3 is 12 amino acids long. The ends lost 3 bases at V and 11 bases at J; junction bases unmatched: 3. CDR1 SGHRS and CDR2 YFSETQ come from the germline V gene. CDR3 in DNA: TGCGCCAGCAGCTCCCTAGCGGGGAAGCAGTTCTTC. As protein: CASSSLAGKQFF.

The V and J genes are TRBV18 and TRBJ2-6, with 9 bases matching TRBD1. The trim removed 2 bases at V and 4 bases at J, leaving 12 bases unmatched. Germline values: CDR1 KGHSH, CDR2 LQKENI. CDR3 size: 19 residues. DNA for the CDR3: TGTGCCAGCTCACCAAGAACAGGGGGCGCCCCCTCAGGGGCCAACGTCCTGACTTTC. Translated, it gives CASSPRTGGAPSGANVLTF. Full variable domain (outside the CDR3, taken from reference TRBV18 and TRBJ2-6): NAGVMQNPRHLVRRRGQEARLRCSPMKGHSHVYWYRQLPEEGLKFMVYLQKENIIDESGMPKERFSAEFPKEGPSILRIQQVVRGDSAAYFCASSPRTGGAPSGANVLTFGAGSRLTVL.

The V call is TRBV9, the J call TRBJ2-3; tentative D call: TRBD1 (5 bases). Trimming took 2 bases from V and 5 from J, leaving 18 bases between them. The CDR3 spans 16 residues. Germline V gives CDR1 SGDLS, CDR2 YYNGEE. For the CDR3, the DNA is TGTGCCAGCAGCGTCCGCGGACAAGAGACACGAGATACGCAGTATTTT. Residues: CASSVRGQETRDTQYF.

The V gene is TRBV12-1, the J gene TRBJ2-3; the table assigns TRBD2, which was not confirmed against the DNA. TRBV12-1 has pseudogene status. The CDR3 contains 17 residues. CDR3 region: CASSFDWDSRNTDTQYF. CDR3 bases: TGTGCCAGCAGCTTTGACTGGGACTCAAGAAACACAGATACGCAGTATTTT.